Listed below are T cell receptor beta chains from one sample, sequenced in a study of regulatory T cells in long-lasting Graves disease. TCRdb recomputed calls from the multiplex PCR reads with MiXCR, one row per CDR3 protein. The repertoire holds roughly 420,000 distinct CDR3 sequences, with around 15% as singletons. These data also featured in a second study, about T cells in Graves' hyperthyroidism and ophthalmopathy.

This specimen consisted of peripheral blood mononuclear cells (PBMCs), obtained at new diagnosis, from a patient treated with antithyroid drugs. These receptors were taken from a woman aged 18-29 years with Graves disease. CDR3s include the opening cysteine and the closing phenylalanine or tryptophan. D genes are given only for firm matches. Size is omitted from some rows. Given values are once, few, many or a class for expanded clones.

clone size: few
J gene: TRBJ2-1
V gene: TRBV6-2/TRBV6-3
D gene: TRBD1
CDR3 protein: CASSYRLTGALLNEQFF
CDR3 DNA: TGTGCCAGCAGTTACCGATTGACAGGGGCTCTCCTCAATGAGCAGTTCTTC

clone size: NA
J gene: TRBJ2-5
V gene: TRBV19
D gene: TRBD2
CDR3 protein: CASSILAGAQQTQYF
CDR3 DNA: TGTGCCAGTAGTATACTAGCGGGAGCGCAGCAGACCCAGTACTTC

clone size: NA
J gene: TRBJ2-4
V gene: TRBV5-5
D gene: TRBD2
CDR3 protein: CASSSRLAGRNIQYF
CDR3 DNA: TGTGCCAGCAGCTCACGACTAGCGGGAAGGAACATTCAGTACTTC

clone size: many
J gene: TRBJ2-5
V gene: TRBV20-1
D gene: NA
CDR3 protein: CSARDRGAWKETQYF
CDR3 DNA: TGCAGTGCTAGAGATCGAGGGGCCTGGAAAGAGACCCAGTACTTC

clone size: NA
J gene: TRBJ2-5
V gene: TRBV12-3/TRBV12-4
D gene: NA
CDR3 protein: CASSYSKIPQETQYF
CDR3 DNA: TGTGCCAGCAGTTACTCGAAGATACCCCAAGAGACCCAGTACTTC

clone size: NA
J gene: TRBJ1-6
V gene: TRBV20-1
D gene: NA
CDR3 protein: CSQNGAGGNSPLHF
CDR3 DNA: TGCAGCCAAAACGGGGCGGGGGGTAATTCACCCCTCCACTTT

clone size: NA
J gene: TRBJ2-2
V gene: TRBV28
D gene: TRBD2
CDR3 protein: CASSSPLSGGSNTGELFF
CDR3 DNA: TGTGCCAGCAGTTCACCTCTATCGGGAGGGTCGAACACCGGGGAGCTGTTTTTT

clone size: many
J gene: TRBJ2-2
V gene: TRBV7-2
D gene: TRBD2
CDR3 protein: CASSLKPPIGLAPDTGELFF
CDR3 DNA: TGTGCCAGCAGCTTAAAACCCCCAATCGGACTAGCTCCCGACACCGGGGAGCTGTTTTTT

clone size: many
J gene: TRBJ2-7
V gene: TRBV30
D gene: TRBD2
CDR3 protein: CAWSPVAGAYEQYF
CDR3 DNA: TGTGCCTGGAGTCCGGTAGCGGGAGCCTACGAGCAGTACTTC

clone size: many
J gene: TRBJ2-7
V gene: TRBV11-2
D gene: TRBD1
CDR3 protein: CASSWATGGPYEQYF
CDR3 DNA: TGTGCCAGCAGCTGGGCGACAGGGGGGCCCTACGAGCAGTACTTC